The sample holds a few counts of the clone carrying this T cell receptor (delta chain). A much larger clone lies one base from this, so it may be a read error. The sample contains more than one DNA sequence encoding this CDR3. These data are taken from a study of gamma-delta T cells after stem cell transplantation. This CDR3 region has 18 residues. Germline CDR1 GEAIGNYY, CDR2 EKD. Germline trimming cut 3 bases from V and 0 bases from J; bases unmatched to any gene: 14. TCRdb reprocessed the RT-PCR reads through CATT. The sample lists a few thousand delta-chain clones, 1.9% occurring once. Sequencing input: gamma-delta T cells. This clonotype originated in a human donor. It is not recorded whose cells these are; they may come from a transplant donor. The rearrangement joins TRDV2 to TRDJ1; the match to TRDD3 covers 8 bases. The CDR3 DNA reads as TGTGCCTGTGACTCAGTACTGGGGGTGAACCTCTACACCGATAAACTCATCTTT. Protein product: CACDSVLGVNLYTDKLIF.